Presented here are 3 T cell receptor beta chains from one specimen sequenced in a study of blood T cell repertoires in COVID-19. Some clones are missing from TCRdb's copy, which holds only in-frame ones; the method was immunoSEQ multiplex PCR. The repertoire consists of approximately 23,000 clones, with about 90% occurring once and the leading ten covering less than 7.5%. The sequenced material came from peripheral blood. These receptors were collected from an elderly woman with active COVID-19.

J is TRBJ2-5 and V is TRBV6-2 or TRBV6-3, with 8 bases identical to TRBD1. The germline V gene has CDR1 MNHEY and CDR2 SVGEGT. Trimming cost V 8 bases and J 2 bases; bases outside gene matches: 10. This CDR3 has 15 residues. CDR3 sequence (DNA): TGTGCCAGCTGTTTGGGGGACAGGTTACAAGAGACCCAGTACTTC. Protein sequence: CASCLGDRLQETQYF.

In nucleotides, the CDR3 is TGTGCCAGCTCCGGGACTAGACGTTCCCAGTACTTC. Translating gives CASSGTRRSQYF. This chain uses TRBV19 with TRBJ2-5, with 8 nucleotides matching TRBD2. Germline V gene data show CDR1 as LNHDA and CDR2 as SQIVND (reference sequence). The CDR3 consists of 12 residues. J lost 9 bases, V lost 9 bases, and 9 bases had no gene match.

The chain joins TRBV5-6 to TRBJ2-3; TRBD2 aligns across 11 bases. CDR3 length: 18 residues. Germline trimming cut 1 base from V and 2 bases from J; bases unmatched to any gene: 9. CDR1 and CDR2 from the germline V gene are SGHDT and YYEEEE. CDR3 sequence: CASSLFGVTSGATDTQYF. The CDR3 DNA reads TGTGCCAGCAGCTTGTTCGGGGTGACTAGCGGGGCCACAGATACGCAGTATTTT.